Given below is one T cell receptor beta chain in context. As handled by the study authors: The authors estimated nucleated cell counts from reference gene primer amplification. Sequencing was performed with immunoSEQ multiplex PCR; in TCRdb, only in-frame clones are kept and a portion is missing. For V, J and clone size, that table is used; D and trimming come from the DNA. Here the sample spans about 430,000 clones, about 87% being singletons. The source of the sample is a study of blood T cell repertoires in COVID-19. Study context: Sites across the United States, Italy and Spain contributed samples from acute and convalescent COVID-19.

In Seattle, patients joined the study during active infection and were tracked longitudinally. Germline-derived CDR1 and CDR2 are MNHEY and SVGEGT. The CDR3 has 15 residues. V lost 6 bases and J lost 4; bases outside the gene matches: 9. This chain connects TRBV6-2 or TRBV6-3 to TRBJ2-1, with 7 bases aligning to TRBD2. The sequenced sample was peripheral blood. This clonotype was obtained from a man younger than 30 with COVID-19, enrolled during active disease. For the CDR3, the DNA is TGTGCCAGCAGCAAGACTAGCACGGCATACAATGAGCAGTTCTTC. It is translated as CASSKTSTAYNEQFF.